Listed below are T cell receptor beta chains from one sample, sequenced in a study of T cells expressing NK-cell markers. Reanalyzing the 5' RACE reads, TCRdb keeps one entry per CDR3 protein, without DNA. Its listing shows some 390,000 distinct CDR3 sequences. The specimen sequenced was blood T cells: a sorted CD56 or NKG2C T cell subset, CD4+ or CD8+ T cells, or bulk PBMC T cells (not recorded which). The receptors derive from a woman between 45 and 65 years old in good health. CDR3s include the opening cysteine and the closing phenylalanine or tryptophan.

J gene: TRBJ2-5; V gene: TRBV5-1; CDR3 protein: CASSLRPSGLTMGETQYF
J gene: TRBJ2-4; V gene: TRBV5-1; CDR3 protein: CASSSTDTENIQYF
J gene: TRBJ2-3; V gene: TRBV3-1; CDR3 protein: CASSQGGTRGGTDTQYF
J gene: TRBJ2-5; V gene: TRBV9; CDR3 protein: CASTPSDSWETQYF
J gene: TRBJ2-3; V gene: TRBV29-1; CDR3 protein: CSVESVLAELTDTQYF
J gene: TRBJ1-2; V gene: TRBV12-3/TRBV12-4; CDR3 protein: CASTDQANYGYTF
J gene: TRBJ2-3; V gene: TRBV20-1; CDR3 protein: CSARGGALTDTQYF
J gene: TRBJ1-4; V gene: TRBV20-1; CDR3 protein: CSAGDRVANEKLFF
J gene: TRBJ1-1; V gene: TRBV10-3; CDR3 protein: CAIRSPTEAFF
J gene: TRBJ2-5; V gene: TRBV7-2; CDR3 protein: CASSSARGIMGTQYF
J gene: TRBJ2-1; V gene: TRBV10-3; CDR3 protein: CAISETGELNNEQFF
J gene: TRBJ2-3; V gene: TRBV24-1; CDR3 protein: CATSDLRSSTDTQYF
J gene: TRBJ1-1; V gene: TRBV11-3; CDR3 protein: CASSPPDRQNTEAFF
J gene: TRBJ2-7; V gene: TRBV5-1; CDR3 protein: CASSLVQNHEQYF
J gene: TRBJ2-4; V gene: TRBV7-2; CDR3 protein: CASSLKGLAGGTLAKNIQYF
J gene: TRBJ2-1; V gene: TRBV7-9; CDR3 protein: CASSSSSGIVNEQFF
J gene: TRBJ2-1; V gene: TRBV12-5; CDR3 protein: CASAMTGGYEQFF
J gene: TRBJ2-3; V gene: TRBV20-1; CDR3 protein: CSARELLRQTDTQYF
J gene: TRBJ1-3; V gene: TRBV6-5; CDR3 protein: CASGDRAAGNTIYF
J gene: TRBJ2-5; V gene: TRBV2; CDR3 protein: CASMRQGKETQYF
J gene: TRBJ2-7; V gene: TRBV10-3; CDR3 protein: CAISESTSGKISYEQYF
J gene: TRBJ2-7; V gene: TRBV20-1; CDR3 protein: CSGERAGDYEQYF
J gene: TRBJ2-7; V gene: TRBV28; CDR3 protein: CASSLSLAYEQYF
J gene: TRBJ2-5; V gene: TRBV12-3/TRBV12-4; CDR3 protein: CASSRPGRRETQYF
J gene: TRBJ2-4; V gene: TRBV11-2; CDR3 protein: CASSPGQGTNIQYF
J gene: TRBJ2-7; V gene: TRBV29-1; CDR3 protein: CSVHEGTGQYF
J gene: TRBJ2-1; V gene: TRBV14; CDR3 protein: CASSLEDRGPYNEQFF
J gene: TRBJ2-5; V gene: TRBV10-2; CDR3 protein: CATRTGGLGETQYF
J gene: TRBJ1-6; V gene: TRBV5-1; CDR3 protein: CASSLEGMTSPLHF
J gene: TRBJ1-1; V gene: TRBV30; CDR3 protein: CAWRPGQKNTEAFF
J gene: TRBJ2-7; V gene: TRBV5-5; CDR3 protein: CASSLLQFSYEQYF
J gene: TRBJ1-6; V gene: TRBV5-1; CDR3 protein: CASSLQGSLNSPLHF
J gene: TRBJ1-1; V gene: TRBV12-3/TRBV12-4; CDR3 protein: CASSLGEVAFF
J gene: TRBJ2-7; V gene: TRBV12-3/TRBV12-4; CDR3 protein: CASRERPGWEGEQYF
J gene: TRBJ2-7; V gene: TRBV29-1; CDR3 protein: CSVVAGSSYEQYF
J gene: TRBJ2-1; V gene: TRBV20-1; CDR3 protein: CSASGDSGVSYNEQFF
J gene: TRBJ2-7; V gene: TRBV18; CDR3 protein: CASSSDRYSYEQYF
J gene: TRBJ1-1; V gene: TRBV11-3; CDR3 protein: CASSRTGKPEAFF
J gene: TRBJ1-1; V gene: TRBV12-3/TRBV12-4; CDR3 protein: CASILTAGGNTEAFF
J gene: TRBJ1-6; V gene: TRBV19; CDR3 protein: CASSMWVGESLHF
J gene: TRBJ2-1; V gene: TRBV29-1; CDR3 protein: CSPKSSGSEQFF
J gene: TRBJ2-3; V gene: TRBV9; CDR3 protein: CASSRIAGGTGTDTQYF
J gene: TRBJ2-1; V gene: TRBV27; CDR3 protein: CASSLGSHNEQFF
J gene: TRBJ2-1; V gene: TRBV4-2; CDR3 protein: CASTLAGGPSFPFF
J gene: TRBJ2-5; V gene: TRBV28; CDR3 protein: CASSPRAGFQETQYF
J gene: TRBJ2-1; V gene: TRBV12-3/TRBV12-4; CDR3 protein: CASSRDRGTIYNEQFF
J gene: TRBJ2-2; V gene: TRBV6-1; CDR3 protein: CASILDRGIGELFF
J gene: TRBJ2-1; V gene: TRBV4-1; CDR3 protein: CASSQGPGLAGEGGFF
J gene: TRBJ2-1; V gene: TRBV11-2; CDR3 protein: CASSAPGQGLAGVREQFF
J gene: TRBJ2-5; V gene: TRBV3-1; CDR3 protein: CASSRGLAGATRQETQYF